This passage covers 9 T cell receptor beta chains from one sample sequenced in a study of T cell repertoires in aging, cancer and after chemotherapy. A mixed TRB-A/B primer pool amplified rearranged TRB by multiplex touch-down PCR. Using its own MiXCR run on the multiplex PCR reads, TCRdb lists one record per CDR3 protein. The table shows around 20,000 distinct CDR3 sequences, with around 38% occurring only once. Amplification of TCR beta used genomic DNA extracted from peripheral blood. The specimen was blood. The receptors shown here come from a human donor with a solid tumor.

This clonotype is labeled as large. The V gene is TRBV19, the J gene TRBJ2-2; a possible D gene is TRBD2 (6 bases). The CDR3 contains 13 residues. CDR1 is LNHDA, CDR2 SQIVND, per germline (reference sequence). The CDR3 loop is CGTAGPNTGELFF. The DNA for the CDR3 is TGTGGGACTGCGGGGCCGAACACCGGGGAGCTGTTTTTT.

CDR3 in amino acids: CSVEVRDYEQYF. CDR3 nucleotide sequence: TGCAGCGTTGAAGTCCGAGATTACGAGCAGTACTTC. This chain connects TRBV29-1 to TRBJ2-7; D is ambiguous. The CDR3 length is 12 residues. V was clipped by 1 base and J by 4 bases, with 8 bases between them. Germline CDR1 reads SQVTM; CDR2 reads ANQGSEA.

To note about this clonotype: At one boundary the junction diverges from the germline segment, which might be a read error. The J gene is TRBJ2-3, the V gene TRBV10-3; TRBD2 aligns across 8 bases. CDR3 length: 17 residues. The germline V gene has CDR1 ENHRY and CDR2 SYGVKD. CDR3 region: CAIGESKTAGATDTQYF. CDR3 bases: TGTGCCATCGGTGAGTCGAAGACAGCGGGAGCTACAGATACGCAGTATTTT.

This clonotype appeared a few times. The junction and the germline gene differ at one end; a read error may be behind it. The chain links TRBV5-4 to TRBJ1-1; 9 bases align to TRBD1. CDR3 length: 12 amino acids. The germline V gene encodes CDR1 SGHNT and CDR2 YYREEE (reference sequence). CDR3: CASSPGTGRAFF. The CDR3 DNA is TGCGCCAGCAGCCCGGGGACAGGGCGAGCTTTCTTT.

In its sample, this clonotype was seen a few times. This chain connects TRBV5-5 to TRBJ1-6; no definite D call. V lost 2 bases to trimming and J lost 5 bases, with 11 bases between them. From germline, CDR1 is SGHKS and CDR2 YYEKEE (reference sequence). The CDR3 loop spans 15 amino acids. The CDR3 spells CASSFRTFDNSPLHF. The DNA for the CDR3 is TGTGCCAGCAGCTTTCGGACCTTTGATAATTCACCCCTCCACTTT.

This chain joins TRBV14 and TRBJ1-1; D is undetermined. This CDR3 is built from 14 residues. Germline values: CDR1 SGHDN, CDR2 FVKESK. The ends were cut back, 4 bases at V and 4 bases at J, with 13 bases in the middle. The CDR3 DNA reads as TGTGCCAGCAGCCTCAGAGGCACAGTCACTGAAGCTTTCTTT. This sequence encodes CASSLRGTVTEAFF.

A remark on this clonotype: It may be a read error: a sequence one base away is much more abundant. V gene TRBV19 combines with J gene TRBJ2-2; D gene unclear. The CDR3 sequence is 14 residues long. Trimming took 3 bases from V and 4 from J, leaving 9 bases between them. The V gene's germline CDR1 is LNHDA and CDR2 SQIVND (reference sequence). The CDR3 DNA follows: TGTGCCAGTAGTATCCCGGACCGCACCGGGGAGCTGTTTTTT. It encodes CASSIPDRTGELFF.

The V call is TRBV30, the J call TRBJ1-5, with TRBD1 identical over 7 bases. With 2 bases clipped from V and 6 bases from J, the junction kept 4 bases outside the gene matches. The V gene's germline CDR1 is GTSNPN and CDR2 SVGIG (reference sequence). This CDR3 is built from 13 residues. This chain's CDR3 is CAWSLAGGQPQHF. CDR3 nucleotide sequence: TGTGCCTGGAGTCTGGCAGGGGGTCAGCCCCAGCATTTT.

The chain uses TRBV5-1 and TRBJ2-1; 11 nucleotides match TRBD1. The CDR3 extends over 16 amino acids. Unmatched junction bases numbered 9, after V lost 6 bases and J lost 4 bases. Germline-derived CDR1 and CDR2 are SGHRS and YFSETQ. The CDR3: CASTSGQGVGYNEQFF. CDR3 sequence (DNA): TGCGCCAGCACTTCGGGACAGGGGGTTGGGTACAATGAGCAGTTCTTC.